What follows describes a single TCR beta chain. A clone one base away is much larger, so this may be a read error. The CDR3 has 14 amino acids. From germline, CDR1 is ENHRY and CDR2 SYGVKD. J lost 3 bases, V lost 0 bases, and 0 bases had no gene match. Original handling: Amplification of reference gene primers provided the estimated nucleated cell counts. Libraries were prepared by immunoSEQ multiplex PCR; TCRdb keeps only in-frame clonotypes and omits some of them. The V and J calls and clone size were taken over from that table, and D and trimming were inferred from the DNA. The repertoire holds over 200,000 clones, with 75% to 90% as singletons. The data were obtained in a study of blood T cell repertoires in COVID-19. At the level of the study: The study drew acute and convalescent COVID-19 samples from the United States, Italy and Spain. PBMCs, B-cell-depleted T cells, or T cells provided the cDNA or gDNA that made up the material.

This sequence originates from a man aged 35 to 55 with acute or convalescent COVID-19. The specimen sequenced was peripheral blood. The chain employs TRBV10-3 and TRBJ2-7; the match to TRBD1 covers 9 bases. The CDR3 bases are TGTGCCATCAGTGAGTCGGACAGGGGCTACGAGCAGTACTTC. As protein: CAISESDRGYEQYF.